A single sample gave rise to the 12 T cell receptor beta chains below, sequenced in a study of blood T cell repertoires in COVID-19. The method was immunoSEQ multiplex PCR; TCRdb's version includes in-frame clones alone and lacks a portion of them. The sample has some 65,000 clones; around 85% are singletons. Sequencing used peripheral blood. The source is a man in his forties with COVID-19, enrolled during active disease.

V is TRBV9 and J is TRBJ1-6; no definite D call. Germline CDR1 reads SGDLS; CDR2 reads YYNGEE. The CDR3 spans 15 residues. V gave up 4 bases and J gave up 5 bases, with 13 bases separating them. The CDR3 coding sequence is TGTGCCAGCAGCCTTCTCGGTGCGGATAATTCACCCCTCCACTTT. It codes for CASSLLGADNSPLHF.

The J gene is TRBJ1-2, the V gene TRBV7-2; 12 nucleotides align to TRBD1. The CDR3 length is 15 residues. Germline-derived CDR1 and CDR2 are SGHTA and FQGNSA. V was pared by 5 bases and J by 4 bases, with 5 bases of the junction left unmatched. CDR3 nucleotides: TGTGCCAGCAGCGGGACAGGGGGCGCAGCCTATGGCTACACCTTC. Amino acids: CASSGTGGAAYGYTF.

The chain uses TRBV2 and TRBJ1-3; possible D gene TRBD1, 6 bases. The CDR3 covers 15 residues. V lost 6 bases to trimming and J lost 2 bases, with 14 bases between them. Germline V gene sequence: CDR1 SNHLY, CDR2 FYNNEI. The CDR3 DNA follows: TGTGCCAGCAGCCTTTCAGGGGCGCCTGGAAACACCATATATTTT. Translation gives CASSLSGAPGNTIYF.

The J gene is TRBJ2-3, the V gene TRBV5-1, with TRBD2 identical over 13 bases. CDR3 length: 17 amino acids. Looked up from germline, CDR1 is SGHRS and CDR2 is YFSETQ. The V and J ends lost 4 bases and 5 bases, in that order; junction bases with no gene match: 10. CDR3 residues: CASSNGLAGAAGDTQYF. CDR3 bases: TGCGCCAGCAGCAATGGACTAGCGGGGGCAGCGGGAGATACGCAGTATTTT.

This clone was detected only once. The rearrangement links TRBV27 to TRBJ1-5, with D maybe TRBD1 (5 bases). V was pared by 0 bases and J by 9 bases, with 6 bases between. Germline loops: CDR1 MNHEY, CDR2 SMNVEV (reference sequence). The length of the CDR3 is 12 residues. The CDR3 spells CASSLSGGPQHF. Written as DNA, the CDR3 is TGTGCCAGCAGTTTATCGGGGGGGCCCCAGCATTTT.

A single count supports this clone. The chain joins TRBV5-1 to TRBJ2-1; 8 bases map to TRBD2. Germline-derived CDR1 and CDR2 are SGHRS and YFSETQ. The CDR3 is 15 amino acids. With V trimmed by 1 base and J by 7 bases, 7 bases remained unmatched. DNA of the CDR3: TGCGCCAGCAGCTTGTTGCGGGGGGACACGAATGAGCAGTTCTTC. It codes for CASSLLRGDTNEQFF.

The chain links TRBV5-1 to TRBJ1-4; D possibly corresponds to TRBD1 (5 bases). Trimming took off 5 bases at V and 6 bases at J, with 11 bases between the two ends. Germline CDR1 reads SGHRS; CDR2 reads YFSETQ. The CDR3 sequence is 13 residues long. This chain's CDR3 is CASRVGLDEKLFF. The CDR3 nucleotides read TGCGCCAGCAGGGTGGGGCTGGATGAAAAACTGTTTTTT.

This chain links TRBV4-2 with TRBJ2-1; TRBD2 matches at 10 bases. The length of the CDR3 is 15 residues. Germline V gene data show CDR1 as LGHNA and CDR2 as YNFKEQ. V lost 5 bases and J lost 3; bases outside the gene matches: 4. The CDR3 loop is CASSASSGGYNEQFF. Written as DNA, the CDR3 is TGTGCCAGCAGCGCCTCTAGCGGGGGCTACAATGAGCAGTTCTTC.

On this clone: An end of the junction does not agree with germline; a read error may underlie this. The chain links TRBV6-5 to TRBJ1-5; D unclear. CDR3 length: 14 amino acids. CDR1 is MNHEY, CDR2 SVGAGI, per germline. CDR3 protein: CASSYSAFVQAQHF. CDR3 nucleotides: TGTGCCAGCAGTTACTCGGCCTTCGTTCAGGCCCAGCATTTT.

V is TRBV29-1 and J is TRBJ2-7; D is perhaps TRBD2 (7 bases). Germline CDR1 is SQVTM and CDR2 is ANQGSEA. The CDR3 spans 13 residues. Trimming stripped 4 bases from V and 3 bases from J, with 13 bases between. For the CDR3, the DNA is TGCAGCGTTGTTGGGGGGGGCGGCTACGAGCAGTACTTC. This translates into CSVVGGGGYEQYF.

This rearrangement joins TRBV27 to TRBJ2-1, with D perhaps matching TRBD1 (6 bases). The CDR3 has 12 amino acids. Trimming removed 6 bases at V and 7 bases at J, with 10 bases between. Germline V lookup: CDR1 MNHEY, CDR2 SMNVEV (reference sequence). CDR3 in DNA: TGTGCCAGCAGGAAACAGGGTAATGAGCAGTTCTTC. It yields the protein CASRKQGNEQFF.

The chain uses TRBV7-8 and TRBJ2-2; tentatively, D is TRBD1 (5 bases). The germline gives CDR1 SGHVS, CDR2 FQNEAQ. With 3 bases removed from V and 7 bases from J, the gap between germline ends came to 15 bases. The CDR3 is 15 amino acids. CDR3 loop: CASSFFRQKDGELFF. The CDR3 DNA is TGTGCCAGCAGCTTTTTTCGACAGAAGGACGGGGAGCTGTTTTTT. Using reference TRBV7-8 and TRBJ2-2 for the parts outside the CDR3, the full variable domain is GAGVSQSPRYKVAKRGQDVALRCDPISGHVSLFWYQQALGQGPEFLTYFQNEAQLDKSGLPSDRFFAERPEGSVSTLKIQRTQQEDSAVYLCASSFFRQKDGELFFGEGSRLTVL.